These 9 T cell receptor beta chains came from one sample sequenced in a study of CD8 T cells in Susac syndrome. Reverse transcription of 0.5 to 1 ug RNA was performed with random hexamers. TCRdb fed the immunoSEQ multiplex PCR reads into MiXCR, producing one record per CDR3 protein. Found here are 150,000 to 160,000 distinct CDR3 sequences, 94% of them singletons; the top ten hold around 0.21%. The sequencing input was CD8+ T cells from PBMCs. These receptor sequences come from a human donor with multiple sclerosis.

The rearrangement joins TRBV11-1 to TRBJ2-7; possibly TRBD1 for D (6 bases). V was cut by 1 base and J by 1 base, with 26 bases left in between. The CDR3 contains 20 residues. The germline V gene encodes CDR1 SGHAT and CDR2 FQDESV (reference sequence). CDR3 sequence reads: CASSLGLDPSGQKSSYEQYF. The DNA for the CDR3 is TGTGCCAGCAGCTTAGGACTTGATCCCTCGGGACAAAAGTCATCCTACGAGCAGTACTTC. Supplemented by reference TRBV11-1 and TRBJ2-7, the full variable domain reads EAEVAQSPRYKITEKSQAVAFWCDPISGHATLYWYRQILGQGPELLVQFQDESVVDDSQLPKDRFSAERLKGVDSTLKIQPAELGDSAMYLCASSLGLDPSGQKSSYEQYFGPGTRLTVT.

The V gene is TRBV7-9, the J gene TRBJ1-2; no clear D gene. CDR3 size: 13 residues. Trimming took 5 bases from V and 4 from J, leaving 11 bases between them. Germline CDR1 is SEHNR and CDR2 is FQNEAQ (reference sequence). The CDR3 region has the DNA TGTGCCAGCAGCCCCGAGGCAGGCTATGGCTACACCTTC. Protein product: CASSPEAGYGYTF. The full variable domain, with the rest looked up from reference TRBV7-9 and TRBJ1-2, is DTGVSQNPRHKITKRGQNVTFRCDPISEHNRLYWYRQTLGQGPEFLTYFQNEAQLEKSRLLSDRFSAERPKGSFSTLEIQRTEQGDSAMYLCASSPEAGYGYTFGSGTRLTVV.

The chain recombines TRBV11-2 with TRBJ1-2; 10 nucleotides align to TRBD1. Germline CDR1 reads SGHAT; CDR2 reads FQNNGV. CDR3 length: 15 residues. After removal of 2 bases from V and 3 bases from J, the junction contained 3 bases not matched to a gene. The CDR3 loop is CASSLLGTGDYGYTF. In DNA, the CDR3 is TGTGCCAGCAGCTTATTAGGGACAGGGGACTATGGCTACACCTTC.

The chain carries TRBV29-1 and TRBJ2-7, with 13 bases fitting TRBD2. Per the germline V gene, CDR1 is SQVTM and CDR2 is ANQGSEA. The CDR3 runs to 16 residues. J was trimmed by 0 bases and V by 4 bases; bases with no gene match: 6. This CDR3 is CSVGGLAGRHSYEQYF. In DNA, the CDR3 is TGCAGCGTTGGGGGACTAGCGGGGAGACACTCCTACGAGCAGTACTTC.

The V and J genes are TRBV7-9 and TRBJ1-5; D is possibly TRBD1 (5 bases). Germline CDR1 is SEHNR and CDR2 is FQNEAQ (reference sequence). Trimming shortened V by 5 bases and J by 4 bases, and 9 bases separated the two germline ends. This CDR3 spans 13 amino acids. This CDR3 is CASSRGENQPQHF. CDR3 in DNA: TGTGCCAGCAGCCGGGGCGAAAATCAGCCCCAGCATTTT.

The gene calls are TRBV12-3 or TRBV12-4 and TRBJ1-2; weak D call: TRBD1 (5 bases). V dropped 5 bases and J dropped 7 bases, with 11 bases sitting between them. The CDR3 extends over 12 amino acids. The CDR3: CASSPGSGGYTF. The CDR3 nucleotides are TGTGCCAGCAGTCCAGGGAGTGGTGGCTACACCTTC.

The chain joins TRBV30 to TRBJ1-2; D unclear. The V and J ends lost 5 bases and 2 bases respectively, with 6 bases between them. Germline V gives CDR1 GTSNPN, CDR2 SVGIG (reference sequence). This CDR3 region has 11 residues. In nucleotides, the CDR3 is TGTGCCTGGGGCGAGAACTATGGCTACACCTTC. This sequence encodes CAWGENYGYTF.

The rearrangement joins TRBV9 to TRBJ2-5, with 8 bases that match TRBD1. The CDR3 is 13 residues long. V lost 3 bases to trimming and J lost 6 bases; unmatched junction nucleotides: 4. Per germline, CDR1 SGDLS and CDR2 YYNGEE. The CDR3 region is CASSAGGGQTQYF. The CDR3 DNA reads TGTGCCAGCAGCGCAGGGGGCGGACAGACCCAGTACTTC.

This chain connects TRBV4-3 to TRBJ2-7, with 10 bases matching TRBD1. Germline loops: CDR1 LGHNA, CDR2 YSLEER. The V gene end was trimmed by 5 bases and the J gene end by 6 bases; junction bases not matched to a gene: 13. This CDR3 region has 16 residues. The CDR3 sequence is CASSWGAGTGVFEQYF. As DNA, the CDR3 is TGCGCCAGCAGCTGGGGGGCCGGGACAGGGGTATTCGAGCAGTACTTC.